A single sample is the source of the 25 T cell receptor beta chains below, sequenced in a study of blood T cell repertoires in COVID-19. The repertoire was sequenced with immunoSEQ multiplex PCR; TCRdb's copy has only in-frame clones and lacks some. The table lists 75,000 to 100,000 clones, around 90% of them singletons. Input material: peripheral blood. These receptors were taken from a woman of 80 years or more with acute or convalescent COVID-19.

J is TRBJ2-7 and V is TRBV18; D may be TRBD2 (5 bases). Germline V CDR1 and CDR2: KGHSH, LQKENI. The CDR3 is made up of 12 amino acids. With 5 bases removed from V and 6 bases from J, the gap between germline ends came to 11 bases. CDR3 nucleotide sequence: TGTGCCAGCTCAGCGGACGGAGGCGAGCAGTACTTC. Amino acids: CASSADGGEQYF.

The chain links TRBV18 to TRBJ2-7; a weak D match, TRBD1 (6 bases). Deletions cut 3 bases from V and 7 bases from J, with 13 bases between. The CDR3 is made up of 13 amino acids. The germline gives CDR1 KGHSH, CDR2 LQKENI. The CDR3 spells CASSPLGAREQYF. The CDR3 nucleotides are TGTGCCAGCTCACCTCTGGGGGCGCGTGAGCAGTACTTC. The entire variable domain, with the rest obtained from reference TRBV18 and TRBJ2-7, is as follows: NAGVMQNPRHLVRRRGQEARLRCSPMKGHSHVYWYRQLPEEGLKFMVYLQKENIIDESGMPKERFSAEFPKEGPSILRIQQVVRGDSAAYFCASSPLGAREQYFGPGTRLTVT.

This chain links TRBV6-2 or TRBV6-3 with TRBJ1-6; 9 bases agree with TRBD1. Per germline, CDR1 MNHEY and CDR2 SVGEGT. Germline trimming cut 5 bases from V and 7 bases from J; bases unmatched to any gene: 6. The CDR3 runs 15 residues. CDR3 in DNA: TGTGCCAGCAGTCCAAACAGGGGGCTGAATTCACCCCTCCACTTT. This encodes CASSPNRGLNSPLHF.

J is TRBJ2-1 and V is TRBV5-1; 9 bases are shared with TRBD1. Germline V gene sequence: CDR1 SGHRS, CDR2 YFSETQ. The CDR3 is 16 amino acids. V lost 1 base and J lost 7; bases outside the gene matches: 9. DNA of the CDR3: TGCGCCAGCAGCTTGACCTCCTTGACAGGGGGGAATGAGCAGTTCTTC. It encodes CASSLTSLTGGNEQFF. Complete variable domain (other parts from reference TRBV5-1 and TRBJ2-1): KAGVTQTPRYLIKTRGQQVTLSCSPISGHRSVSWYQQTPGQGLQFLFEYFSETQRNKGNFPGRFSGRQFSNSRSEMNVSTLELGDSALYLCASSLTSLTGGNEQFFGPGTRLTVL.

This sequence joins TRBV27 and TRBJ2-3; 8 nucleotides match TRBD2. CDR1 and CDR2 (germline): MNHEY, SMNVEV (reference sequence). J gave up 0 bases and V 5 bases, and 1 base lay outside the gene matches. CDR3 size: 14 residues. The CDR3 reads CASSERGSTDTQYF. CDR3 in DNA: TGTGCCAGCAGTGAGCGGGGGAGCACAGATACGCAGTATTTT.

This chain uses TRBV27 with TRBJ2-3; 9 bases line up with TRBD2. V lost 8 bases to trimming and J lost 2 bases; unmatched junction nucleotides: 11. The CDR3 sequence is 16 residues long. Germline CDR1 MNHEY, CDR2 SMNVEV (reference sequence). CDR3 residues: CASSSASGDYTDTQYF. CDR3 bases: TGTGCCAGCTCCAGCGCTAGCGGGGATTACACAGATACGCAGTATTTT.

The chain combines TRBV12-5 with TRBJ1-1, with no clear D. CDR1 and CDR2 from the germline V gene are LGHNT and FRNRAP. V was trimmed by 5 bases and J by 2 bases, leaving 12 bases between them. The CDR3 is 14 amino acids. CDR3 loop: CASGVRGGNTEAFF. The CDR3 DNA is TGTGCTAGTGGTGTAAGAGGAGGTAACACTGAAGCTTTCTTT. The variable domain in full, completed from reference TRBV12-5 and TRBJ1-1, reads DARVTQTPRHKVTEMGQEVTMRCQPILGHNTVFWYRQTMMQGLELLAYFRNRAPLDDSGMPKDRFSAEMPDATLATLKIQPSEPRDSAVYFCASGVRGGNTEAFFGQGTRLTVV.

This chain connects TRBV5-6 to TRBJ1-6; no clear D. Trimming left V 0 bases short and J 9 bases short, with 13 bases between. The CDR3 sequence is 15 residues long. Germline V gene sequence: CDR1 SGHDT, CDR2 YYEEEE. The CDR3: CASSLERAAGSPLHF. CDR3 bases: TGTGCCAGCAGCTTGGAACGTGCGGCGGGTTCACCCCTCCACTTT.

Only one count was recorded for this clone. The rearrangement links TRBV4-2 to TRBJ2-1; 9 bases align to TRBD2. This CDR3 region has 19 residues. Germline V gene sequence: CDR1 LGHNA, CDR2 YNFKEQ. With V trimmed by 0 bases and J by 0 bases, 9 bases remained unmatched. The CDR3 DNA follows: TGTGCCAGCAGCCAAGAGTGGGTTAGCGGGGGCAGCTCCTACAATGAGCAGTTCTTC. Translated, it gives CASSQEWVSGGSSYNEQFF.

V and J are TRBV7-2 and TRBJ1-5, with TRBD1 matching 8 bases. This CDR3 contains 15 residues. CDR1 is SGHTA, CDR2 FQGNSA, per germline. V lost 5 bases and J lost 5; bases outside the gene matches: 8. CDR3 protein: CASSQGQGLYQPQHF. CDR3 coding DNA: TGTGCCAGCAGCCAAGGACAGGGACTCTATCAGCCCCAGCATTTT.

The CDR3, as DNA: TGTGCCAGCAGCTTAGCGGCAGATCTAAGCACAGATACGCAGTATTTT. Amino acids: CASSLAADLSTDTQYF. V usage is TRBV7-3 and J usage is TRBJ2-3; D is unresolved. This CDR3 has 16 residues. CDR1 is SGHTA, CDR2 FQGTGA, per germline. The V end was cut by 2 bases, the J end by 0 bases, with 12 bases between. Full variable domain (missing parts from reference TRBV7-3 and TRBJ2-3): GAGVSQTPSNKVTEKGKYVELRCDPISGHTALYWYRQSLGQGPEFLIYFQGTGAADDSGLPNDRFFAVRPEGSVSTLKIQRTERGDSAVYLCASSLAADLSTDTQYFGPGTRLTVL.

The CDR3 loop reads CASSLGGGSTEAFF. The CDR3 nucleotides read TGTGCCAGCAGCTTAGGGGGCGGGAGCACTGAAGCTTTCTTT. V gene TRBV11-3 combines with J gene TRBJ1-1, with D maybe TRBD1 (5 bases). In germline, CDR1 is SGHNT, CDR2 YENEEA. The CDR3 has 14 amino acids. Trimming stripped 1 base from V and 4 bases from J, with 10 bases between.

V is TRBV19 and J is TRBJ2-1, with TRBD2 matching 9 bases. Trimming removed 1 base from V and 3 bases from J; junction bases left unmatched: 4. The CDR3 is 16 amino acids. Germline V gives CDR1 LNHDA, CDR2 SQIVND (reference sequence). The CDR3 here is CASSIGTSAHYNEQFF. The CDR3 DNA reads as TGTGCCAGTAGTATAGGGACTAGCGCCCACTACAATGAGCAGTTCTTC.

The chain is built from TRBV2 and TRBJ2-5; 8 bases match TRBD2. CDR3 size: 14 residues. Germline trimming cut 4 bases from V and 3 bases from J; bases unmatched to any gene: 4. The V gene's germline CDR1 is SNHLY and CDR2 FYNNEI. CDR3 region: CASSAGGAKETQYF. In DNA form, the CDR3 reads TGTGCCAGCAGTGCGGGGGGGGCCAAAGAGACCCAGTACTTC.

CDR3 region: CASSLGRALTQPQHF. CDR3 sequence (DNA): TGTGCCAGCAGCTTGGGCAGGGCACTTACCCAGCCCCAGCATTTT. The chain couples TRBV7-8 to TRBJ1-5, with D maybe TRBD1 (5 bases). V was clipped by 3 bases and J by 7 bases, with 16 bases between them. The germline gives CDR1 SGHVS, CDR2 FQNEAQ. The CDR3 length is 15 residues.

The V gene is TRBV7-3, the J gene TRBJ1-2, with 10 bases matching TRBD1. CDR1 SGHTA and CDR2 FQGTGA come from the germline V gene. Unmatched junction bases numbered 13, after V lost 0 bases and J lost 6 bases. This CDR3 region has 18 residues. As DNA, the CDR3 is TGTGCCAGCAGCTTAACGTTGACAGGGGGCGCGATCGTGGATGGCTACACCTTC. Translation gives CASSLTLTGGAIVDGYTF. Variable domain in full (rest from reference TRBV7-3 and TRBJ1-2): GAGVSQTPSNKVTEKGKYVELRCDPISGHTALYWYRQSLGQGPEFLIYFQGTGAADDSGLPNDRFFAVRPEGSVSTLKIQRTERGDSAVYLCASSLTLTGGAIVDGYTFGSGTRLTVV.

The chain has TRBV11-2 and TRBJ2-2; 14 bases agree with TRBD2. Germline V gene lookup returns CDR1 SGHAT and CDR2 FQNNGV. J was trimmed by 6 bases and V by 5 bases; bases with no gene match: 8. This CDR3 region has 17 residues. The CDR3: CASSRTSGRRHAGELFF. CDR3 DNA sequence: TGTGCCAGCAGCAGGACTAGCGGGAGGCGGCACGCCGGGGAGCTGTTTTTT.

This clone was seen once. This chain connects TRBV7-2 to TRBJ2-5, with 9 nucleotides matching TRBD1. Unmatched junction bases numbered 10, after V lost 6 bases and J lost 5 bases. Germline V lookup: CDR1 SGHTA, CDR2 FQGNSA. There are 15 residues in the CDR3. CDR3 in amino acids: CASSFDRGTGETQYF. CDR3 nucleotide sequence: TGTGCCAGCAGTTTTGACAGGGGGACAGGGGAGACCCAGTACTTC.

The V and J genes are TRBV5-1 and TRBJ2-1, with D perhaps matching TRBD2 (5 bases). The V end was cut by 0 bases, the J end by 9 bases, with 13 bases between. The CDR3 totals 14 residues. CDR1 SGHRS and CDR2 YFSETQ come from the germline V gene. The CDR3 spells CASSLGGVSREQFF. The DNA of the CDR3 is TGCGCCAGCAGCTTGGGGGGAGTTTCCCGTGAGCAGTTCTTC.

This rearrangement joins TRBV5-1 to TRBJ2-2; D remains ambiguous. Germline-derived CDR1 and CDR2 are SGHRS and YFSETQ. The CDR3 is 13 residues long. V was cut by 4 bases and J by 7 bases, with 11 bases left in between. The CDR3 DNA is TGCGCCAGCAGCCCAACTGTCCTCGGGGAGCTGTTTTTT. Its protein product is CASSPTVLGELFF. The full variable domain, in which reference TRBV5-1 and TRBJ2-2 provide the parts outside the CDR3, is KAGVTQTPRYLIKTRGQQVTLSCSPISGHRSVSWYQQTPGQGLQFLFEYFSETQRNKGNFPGRFSGRQFSNSRSEMNVSTLELGDSALYLCASSPTVLGELFFGEGSRLTVL.

J is TRBJ2-3 and V is TRBV4-1; weak D call: TRBD2 (6 bases). CDR1 is MGHRA, CDR2 YSYEKL, per germline. This CDR3 has 14 amino acids. Trimming took off 0 bases at V and 6 bases at J, with 10 bases between the two ends. The CDR3 here is CASSQDLGRDTQYF. The CDR3 region has the DNA TGCGCCAGCAGCCAAGATTTAGGGAGGGATACGCAGTATTTT.

V gene TRBV12-3 or TRBV12-4 combines with J gene TRBJ2-2, with D unclear. The CDR3 is 13 residues long. The ends were cut back, 2 bases at V and 1 base at J, with 2 bases in the middle. CDR3 sequence: CASSLRNTGELFF. The CDR3 DNA is TGTGCCAGCAGTTTACGGAACACCGGGGAGCTGTTTTTT.

V gene TRBV5-1 combines with J gene TRBJ1-2; 10 bases map to TRBD1. Trimming cost V 4 bases and J 7 bases; bases outside gene matches: 10. This CDR3 spans 15 amino acids. Germline-derived CDR1 and CDR2 are SGHRS and YFSETQ. CDR3 sequence (DNA): TGCGCCAGCAGCCCCGAGGGACAGGGGATCGGTGGCTACACCTTC. It specifies CASSPEGQGIGGYTF.

The gene calls are TRBV23-1 and TRBJ1-1; D uncertain. TRBV23-1 is recorded as an ORF, its role being uncertain. CDR3 length: 16 residues. V gave up 4 bases and J gave up 8 bases, with 23 bases separating them. The CDR3 region is CASSPPAETAILEAFF. The CDR3 bases are TGCGCCAGCAGTCCACCGGCCGAAACAGCCATCCTGGAAGCTTTCTTT.

The V gene is TRBV5-1, the J gene TRBJ2-1; TRBD1 matches 10 bases. The CDR3 runs 13 residues. Germline-derived CDR1 and CDR2 are SGHRS and YFSETQ. V gave up 4 bases and J gave up 7 bases; unmatched junction bases: 2. The CDR3 DNA follows: TGCGCCAGCAGCGGGGGACAGGGGAATGAGCAGTTCTTC. It codes for CASSGGQGNEQFF.